A single sample is the source of the 19 T cell receptor beta chains below, sequenced in a study of T-cell memory formation after mild COVID-19. TCRdb reprocessed the 5' RACE reads with MiXCR, giving one entry per CDR3 protein. The sample consists of approximately 48,000 distinct CDR3 sequences, about 7.3% of them appearing once. Sample: PBMCs or a T cell subset sorted from them (not recorded which). These receptors were taken from a man younger than 30 who had mild COVID-19 (a few samples of this study predate the infection). Cell type and time point are not known.

V and J are TRBV12-3 or TRBV12-4 and TRBJ2-7; 9 bases agree with TRBD1. Trimming at V came to 7 bases and at J to 2 bases, leaving 6 bases not matched to a gene. The CDR3 runs 14 residues. CDR3 DNA sequence: TGTGCCAGCACCCCGAGACAGGGGGCCTACGAGCAGTACTTC. Its protein product is CASTPRQGAYEQYF.

This clonotype was recorded a few times. The chain is built from TRBV10-3 and TRBJ2-2; no clear D. This CDR3 is built from 15 residues. Germline CDR1 ENHRY, CDR2 SYGVKD. Between the trimmed V and J ends, which lost 5 bases and 0 bases, there was a span of 10 bases. This CDR3 reads CAISLESANTGELFF. Here the CDR3 DNA reads TGTGCCATCAGTCTCGAAAGCGCGAACACCGGGGAGCTGTTTTTT.

Here the CDR3 reads CASSQGQGLNEQYF. As DNA, the CDR3 is TGCGCCAGCAGCCAGGGACAGGGGTTAAACGAGCAGTACTTC. The chain has TRBV5-1 and TRBJ2-7; TRBD1 aligns across 10 bases. Germline V gene lookup returns CDR1 SGHRS and CDR2 YFSETQ. The CDR3 runs to 14 residues. Unmatched junction bases numbered 6, after V lost 4 bases and J lost 5 bases.

In this sample, this clonotype turned up a few times. This sequence joins TRBV19 and TRBJ2-1, with 10 bases matching TRBD2. The CDR3 spans 15 residues. J was trimmed by 7 bases and V by 5 bases; bases with no gene match: 8. Germline V gene data show CDR1 as LNHDA and CDR2 as SQIVND (reference sequence). Here the CDR3 reads CASSPQRGGSNEQFF. The DNA for the CDR3 is TGTGCCAGTAGTCCCCAGCGGGGGGGCTCAAATGAGCAGTTCTTC.

This chain joins TRBV7-8 and TRBJ2-2, with 12 bases lining up with TRBD2. Germline V gene sequence: CDR1 SGHVS, CDR2 FQNEAQ. The CDR3 totals 19 residues. The J segment lost 6 bases and the V segment lost 7 bases, leaving 18 bases of the junction unmatched. The CDR3 protein is CASTRPSSGGGPPAGELFF. CDR3 DNA sequence: TGTGCCAGCACCCGACCCTCTAGCGGGGGGGGTCCTCCTGCCGGGGAGCTGTTTTTT.

In this sample, this clonotype turned up a few times. V and J are TRBV2 and TRBJ2-5; 7 bases agree with TRBD1. The CDR3 totals 13 residues. With 6 bases clipped from V and 1 base from J, the junction kept 2 bases outside the gene matches. CDR1 is SNHLY and CDR2 is FYNNEI in the germline V gene. This CDR3 reads CASSGDSQETQYF. The CDR3 DNA follows: TGTGCCAGCAGCGGGGACAGCCAAGAGACCCAGTACTTC.

Ten or more counts support this clonotype. The rearrangement uses TRBV12-3 or TRBV12-4 and TRBJ2-1, with 8 positions matching TRBD2. The junction had 10 bases not matched to a gene; V was cut back by 5 bases and J by 7 bases. This CDR3 spans 15 amino acids. The CDR3 is CASSLLAGFRNEQFF. The CDR3 coding sequence is TGTGCCAGCAGTCTTCTAGCGGGCTTTAGAAATGAGCAGTTCTTC.

This clonotype was detected only a few times. The chain carries TRBV7-3 and TRBJ1-3; D remains unclear. Trimming took 11 bases from V and 2 from J, leaving 10 bases between them. CDR1 is SGHTA and CDR2 is FQGTGA in the germline V gene. The CDR3 is 12 amino acids. The CDR3 is CAFYPAGNTIYF. CDR3 bases: TGTGCCTTCTACCCGGCTGGAAACACCATATATTTT.

This chain joins TRBV4-2 and TRBJ2-1, with TRBD1 matching 7 bases. Germline loops: CDR1 LGHNA, CDR2 YNFKEQ. V dropped 7 bases and J dropped 8; count of bases not matched to a gene: 14. The CDR3 has 15 amino acids. The CDR3 nucleotides read TGTGCCAGCACGCTAACCGGGACAGTTGGCCATGAGCAGTTCTTC. Protein: CASTLTGTVGHEQFF.

This clonotype was seen a few times. This chain links TRBV11-1 with TRBJ2-7; tentatively, D is TRBD1 (5 bases). CDR1 is SGHAT, CDR2 FQDESV, per germline (reference sequence). V was cut by 3 bases and J by 0 bases, with 15 bases left in between. The CDR3 sequence is 16 residues long. For the CDR3, the DNA is TGTGCCAGCAGCTTTTTAGGGGCGTCGGACTCCTACGAGCAGTACGTC. It is translated as CASSFLGASDSYEQYV.

The chain has TRBV7-9 and TRBJ2-1, with TRBD2 as a possible D gene (5 bases). The germline V and J ends were trimmed by 1 base and 6 bases, with 10 bases remaining between them. The germline CDR1 and CDR2 sequences are SEHNR and FQNEAQ (reference sequence). This CDR3 has 14 residues. The CDR3 bases are TGTGCCAGCAGCTTAGTTGTGGCGGGCAATGAGCAGTTCTTC. Its protein product is CASSLVVAGNEQFF.

The rearrangement joins TRBV7-9 to TRBJ2-1, with 9 bases matching TRBD2. The DNA end is more similar to TRBJ2-7, so the J call may be wrong. This CDR3 has 14 amino acids. Germline V gives CDR1 SEHNR, CDR2 FQNEAQ (reference sequence). The CDR3 loop is CASSFGTSFNEQYF. DNA of the CDR3: TGTGCCAGCAGCTTTGGGACTAGCTTCAATGAGCAGTACTTC.

The V and J genes are TRBV28 and TRBJ1-2, with D perhaps TRBD1 (6 bases). The CDR3 contains 13 residues. Germline assignment: CDR1 MDHEN and CDR2 SYDVKM. Trimming took off 6 bases at V and 5 bases at J, with 13 bases between the two ends. The CDR3 spells CASSFDRRYGYTF. DNA of the CDR3: TGTGCCAGCAGCTTCGACAGGAGATATGGCTACACCTTC.

This chain connects TRBV12-3 or TRBV12-4 to TRBJ1-1; tentative D call: TRBD1 (5 bases). Trimming left V 5 bases short and J 0 bases short, with 10 bases between. The CDR3 has 14 residues. The CDR3 reads CASSPGRVNTEAFF. CDR3 in DNA: TGTGCCAGCAGTCCAGGGCGAGTGAACACTGAAGCTTTCTTT.

This clonotype came up many times. This rearrangement joins TRBV20-1 to TRBJ2-7; 8 bases map to TRBD1. This CDR3 has 13 amino acids. The germline V gene has CDR1 DFQATT and CDR2 SNEGSKA (reference sequence). The V gene end was trimmed by 2 bases and the J gene end by 3 bases; junction bases not matched to a gene: 3. CDR3 coding DNA: TGCAGTGCTAGACATACAGGGGGCTACGAGCAGTACTTC. This encodes CSARHTGGYEQYF.

In this sample, this clonotype turned up many times. The germline gene is not matched at one end of the junction; a read error may be the cause. The chain couples TRBV7-9 to TRBJ1-1, with a tentative D call TRBD1 (5 bases). The CDR3 consists of 14 residues. CDR1 and CDR2 (germline): SEHNR, FQNEAQ (reference sequence). CDR3 sequence: CASSLDTPNAEAFF. The CDR3 DNA reads TGTGCCAGCAGCCTGGACACCCCGAACGCTGAAGCTTTCTTT. The variable domain in full, completed from reference TRBV7-9 and TRBJ1-1, reads DTGVSQNPRHKITKRGQNVTFRCDPISEHNRLYWYRQTLGQGPEFLTYFQNEAQLEKSRLLSDRFSAERPKGSFSTLEIQRTEQGDSAMYLCASSLDTPNAEAFFGQGTRLTVV.

This clonotype was recorded many times. J is TRBJ2-1 and V is TRBV7-3; 11 nucleotides match TRBD2. Per germline, CDR1 SGHTA and CDR2 FQGTGA. The CDR3 has 18 residues. Trimming at V came to 4 bases and at J to 0 bases, leaving 8 bases not matched to a gene. CDR3 in DNA: TGTGCCAGCAGCTCGTTAGGGACTAGCGGTTCCTCCTACAATGAGCAGTTCTTC. Translated: CASSSLGTSGSSYNEQFF. The full variable domain, rest sourced from reference TRBV7-3 and TRBJ2-1, is GAGVSQTPSNKVTEKGKYVELRCDPISGHTALYWYRQSLGQGPEFLIYFQGTGAADDSGLPNDRFFAVRPEGSVSTLKIQRTERGDSAVYLCASSSLGTSGSSYNEQFFGPGTRLTVL.

The V call is TRBV20-1, the J call TRBJ2-5; D unclear. This CDR3 contains 14 residues. The germline V gene encodes CDR1 DFQATT and CDR2 SNEGSKA (reference sequence). Trimming took off 0 bases at V and 4 bases at J, with 12 bases between the two ends. The CDR3 loop is CSAREGSARETQYF. The CDR3 DNA reads TGCAGTGCTAGAGAGGGGTCAGCTAGAGAGACCCAGTACTTC.

The rearrangement links TRBV7-2 to TRBJ2-3; D unresolved. Per the germline V gene, CDR1 is SGHTA and CDR2 is FQGNSA. V was cut by 5 bases and J by 2 bases, with 8 bases left in between. The CDR3 runs to 13 residues. The CDR3 protein is CASSPRNTDTQYF. The CDR3 DNA follows: TGTGCCAGCAGCCCTAGGAACACAGATACGCAGTATTTT.